The 21 T cell receptor beta chains given below trace back to one sample, sequenced in a study of T cells after yellow fever vaccination. TCRdb ran MiXCR on the 5' RACE reads and lists one entry per CDR3 protein. This table holds hundreds of thousands of distinct CDR3 sequences, approximately 19% found once. The material was PBMCs, obtained before the yellow fever booster vaccination. The receptor set was obtained from a man aged 18 to 30 who received the YFV17D yellow fever vaccine.

J is TRBJ2-3 and V is TRBV4-2, with TRBD2 identical over 11 bases. This CDR3 comprises 16 residues. Germline assignment: CDR1 LGHNA and CDR2 YNFKEQ. V was clipped by 1 base and J by 3 bases; unmatched bases: 3. The CDR3 DNA sequence: TGTGCCAGCAGCCAAGGTCCTAGCGGGGGGACAGATACGCAGTATTTT. Translated, it gives CASSQGPSGGTDTQYF.

This sequence joins TRBV7-2 and TRBJ1-1; unclear D gene. Trimming pared 6 bases from V and 1 base from J, leaving 9 bases between. There are 13 residues in the CDR3. The germline V gene has CDR1 SGHTA and CDR2 FQGNSA. This CDR3 reads CASRGNQNTEAFF. CDR3 bases: TGTGCCAGCAGGGGGAACCAGAACACTGAAGCTTTCTTT.

This clonotype was seen a few times. The chain has TRBV29-1 and TRBJ1-2; D is uncertain. Germline loops: CDR1 SQVTM, CDR2 ANQGSEA. This CDR3 is 11 amino acids long. Trimming removed 3 bases from V and 4 bases from J, with 6 bases in between. The CDR3 spells CSVDPGYGYTF. The CDR3 region has the DNA TGCAGCGTTGATCCGGGCTATGGCTACACCTTC.

Comments on this clonotype: One end of the junction varies from germline; a read error may be responsible. The rearrangement joins TRBV6-2 or TRBV6-3 to TRBJ1-1, with D possibly matching TRBD1 (5 bases). Germline V lookup: CDR1 MNHEY, CDR2 SVGEGT. This CDR3 comprises 14 residues. Here the CDR3 DNA reads TGTGCCAGCAGTTACTGGGGGTCGAACGCTGAAGCTTTCTTT. Translating it yields CASSYWGSNAEAFF.

The rearrangement links TRBV10-3 to TRBJ2-3, with D possibly being TRBD2 (5 bases). The germline CDR1 and CDR2 sequences are ENHRY and SYGVKD. The CDR3 has 14 amino acids. V was clipped by 6 bases and J by 3 bases, with 13 bases between them. The CDR3 sequence: CAIRIPGETDTQYF. CDR3 sequence (DNA): TGTGCCATCAGAATCCCCGGGGAAACAGATACGCAGTATTTT.

The chain has TRBV20-1 and TRBJ1-2; TRBD1 matches 9 bases. The CDR3 totals 15 residues. CDR1 is DFQATT, CDR2 SNEGSKA, per germline (reference sequence). J gave up 4 bases and V 5 bases, and 11 bases lay outside the gene matches. The CDR3 reads CSALKAGQGGYGYTF. The CDR3 nucleotides read TGCAGTGCTCTTAAGGCGGGACAGGGAGGCTATGGCTACACCTTC.

The gene calls are TRBV20-1 and TRBJ1-1, with no clear D. CDR3 length: 13 residues. V was shortened by 3 bases and J by 1 base, with 9 bases between the two germline ends. Germline V CDR1 and CDR2: DFQATT, SNEGSKA (reference sequence). The CDR3 bases are TGCAGTGCTAGCCCCCCGAAGAACACTGAAGCTTTCTTT. Residues: CSASPPKNTEAFF.

CDR3 in amino acids: CASSLEGLDEQYF. Here the CDR3 DNA reads TGCGCCAGCAGCTTGGAAGGTTTGGACGAGCAGTACTTC. V usage is TRBV5-1 and J usage is TRBJ2-7, with no clear D. In germline, CDR1 is SGHRS, CDR2 YFSETQ. V lost 0 bases to trimming and J lost 5 bases, with 9 bases between them. There are 13 residues in the CDR3.

This rearrangement joins TRBV20-1 to TRBJ1-2, with D uncertain. This CDR3 spans 13 amino acids. Looked up from germline, CDR1 is DFQATT and CDR2 is SNEGSKA (reference sequence). V shed 2 bases and J shed 2 bases, with 9 bases lying between them. CDR3 residues: CSARTEGNYGYTF. CDR3 nucleotides: TGCAGTGCTAGAACAGAGGGAAACTATGGCTACACCTTC.

V gene TRBV7-9 combines with J gene TRBJ2-1; D is uncertain. The CDR3 has 17 amino acids. Germline V gene data show CDR1 as SEHNR and CDR2 as FQNEAQ (reference sequence). Deletions cut 5 bases from V and 3 bases from J, with 20 bases between. The CDR3 coding sequence is TGTGCCAGCAGCCCACCGGGTGTTGGGCCTAGCTACAATGAGCAGTTCTTC. Protein: CASSPPGVGPSYNEQFF.

This clonotype has more than one count but fewer than ten. This chain connects TRBV9 to TRBJ2-7; D not resolved. CDR1 is SGDLS, CDR2 YYNGEE, per germline. The CDR3 sequence is 12 residues long. Between the trimmed V and J ends, which lost 3 bases and 3 bases, there was a span of 7 bases. Written as DNA, the CDR3 is TGTGCCAGCAGCGCTGCTGGCTACGAGCAGTACTTC. It codes for CASSAAGYEQYF.

This clonotype was seen more than once but under ten times. The chain employs TRBV29-1 and TRBJ2-7; 8 nucleotides line up with TRBD2. The CDR3 consists of 13 residues. Looked up from germline, CDR1 is SQVTM and CDR2 is ANQGSEA. V was clipped by 4 bases and J by 1 base; unmatched bases: 3. CDR3: CSVVGTSSYEQYF. In DNA, the CDR3 is TGCAGCGTTGTAGGGACTAGTTCCTACGAGCAGTACTTC.

The chain couples TRBV9 to TRBJ1-5, with a possible D match to TRBD1 (5 bases). V lost 0 bases and J 5 bases, leaving 9 bases between the germline ends. The CDR3 contains 14 residues. Germline CDR1 SGDLS, CDR2 YYNGEE. The CDR3 DNA reads as TGTGCCAGCAGCGTAGGATGGGGGGATCAGCCCCAGCATTTT. This gives the protein CASSVGWGDQPQHF.

This clonotype has only a few counts. The chain has TRBV4-3 and TRBJ2-1; possibly TRBD2 for D (5 bases). The CDR3 loop spans 15 amino acids. Germline lookup yields CDR1 LGHNA and CDR2 YSLEER. V lost 5 bases and J lost 4, with 15 bases in between. The CDR3 nucleotides read TGCGCCAGCAGCTTCAACCGGGGTTCTTACAATGAGCAGTTCTTC. As protein: CASSFNRGSYNEQFF.

The chain combines TRBV20-1 with TRBJ1-6; TRBD1 agrees at 10 bases. Germline V gives CDR1 DFQATT, CDR2 SNEGSKA (reference sequence). CDR3 length: 20 amino acids. Germline trimming cut 6 bases from V and 1 base from J; bases unmatched to any gene: 18. The CDR3 DNA sequence: TGCAGTGCCGCGAACGAAGGACAGGGGGATGTACCGTCCTATAATTCACCCCTCCACTTT. This codes for CSAANEGQGDVPSYNSPLHF.

This clonotype was observed a handful of times. J is TRBJ2-3 and V is TRBV7-8, with D tentatively TRBD2 (5 bases). CDR1 and CDR2 (germline): SGHVS, FQNEAQ. V was trimmed by 8 bases and J by 6 bases, leaving 15 bases between them. The CDR3 totals 13 residues. CDR3 region: CASWRGLTDTQYF. CDR3 sequence (DNA): TGTGCCAGCTGGAGAGGGCTGACTGATACGCAGTATTTT.

The gene calls are TRBV5-1 and TRBJ2-3; 8 bases align to TRBD2. The germline gives CDR1 SGHRS, CDR2 YFSETQ. Trimming took 5 bases from V and 4 from J; bases not matched to a gene: 9. This CDR3 region has 15 residues. The DNA of the CDR3 is TGCGCCAGCAGAACCCCGGGGGGGCAGGCAGATACGCAGTATTTT. This codes for CASRTPGGQADTQYF.

The chain employs TRBV5-4 and TRBJ2-3; the D call may be TRBD1 or TRBD2 (5 bases each). V shed 3 bases and J shed 2 bases, with 19 bases lying between them. Per the germline V gene, CDR1 is SGHNT and CDR2 is YYREEE (reference sequence). This CDR3 spans 17 amino acids. CDR3 sequence (DNA): TGTGCCAGCAGCTGGGACCCGGGATTCGGGAACACAGATACGCAGTATTTT. Translation: CASSWDPGFGNTDTQYF.

In its sample, this clonotype was seen a few times. The J gene is TRBJ2-7, the V gene TRBV5-4, with a tentative D call TRBD1 (6 bases). Per germline, CDR1 SGHNT and CDR2 YYREEE (reference sequence). The CDR3 extends over 15 amino acids. Between the trimmed V and J ends, which lost 7 bases and 0 bases, there was a span of 17 bases. The chain's CDR3 is CASRDAGQYSYEQYF. DNA of the CDR3: TGTGCCAGCCGCGACGCCGGACAGTACTCCTACGAGCAGTACTTC.

This clonotype was found a few times. This chain uses TRBV3-1 with TRBJ2-3; 10 positions agree with TRBD1. Germline-derived CDR1 and CDR2 are LGHDT and YNNKEL (reference sequence). CDR3 size: 15 residues. Trimming took 1 base from V and 6 from J; bases not matched to a gene: 4. The CDR3 spells CASSQVVDRGDTQYF. The CDR3 bases are TGTGCCAGCAGCCAAGTCGTGGACAGGGGGGATACGCAGTATTTT.

The V and J genes are TRBV6-6 and TRBJ1-6, with 9 bases lining up with TRBD1. This CDR3 has 14 amino acids. V shed 5 bases, J shed 9 bases, and the junction held 5 bases outside the gene matches. Germline lookup yields CDR1 MNHNY and CDR2 SVGAGI (reference sequence). CDR3 region: CASSLDRGGSPLHF. The CDR3 DNA reads as TGTGCCAGCAGTCTGGACAGGGGCGGTTCACCCCTCCACTTT.